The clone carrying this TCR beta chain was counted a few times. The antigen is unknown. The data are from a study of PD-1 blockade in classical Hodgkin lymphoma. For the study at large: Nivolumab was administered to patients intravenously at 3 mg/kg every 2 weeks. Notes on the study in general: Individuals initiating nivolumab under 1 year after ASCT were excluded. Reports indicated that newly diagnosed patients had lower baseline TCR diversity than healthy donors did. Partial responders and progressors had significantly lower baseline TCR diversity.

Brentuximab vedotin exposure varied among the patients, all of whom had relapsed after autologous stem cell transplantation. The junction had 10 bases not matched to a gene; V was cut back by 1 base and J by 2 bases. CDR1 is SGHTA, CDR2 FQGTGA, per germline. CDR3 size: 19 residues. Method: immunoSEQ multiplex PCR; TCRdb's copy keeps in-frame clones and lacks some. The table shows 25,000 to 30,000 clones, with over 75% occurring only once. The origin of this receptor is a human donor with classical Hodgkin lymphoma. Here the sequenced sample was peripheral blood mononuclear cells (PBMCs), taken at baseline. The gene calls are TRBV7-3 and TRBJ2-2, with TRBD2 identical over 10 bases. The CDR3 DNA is TGTGCCAGCAGCTTAAGGGGTCTAGCGGGGGCCGTAAACACCGGGGAGCTGTTTTTT. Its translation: CASSLRGLAGAVNTGELFF.